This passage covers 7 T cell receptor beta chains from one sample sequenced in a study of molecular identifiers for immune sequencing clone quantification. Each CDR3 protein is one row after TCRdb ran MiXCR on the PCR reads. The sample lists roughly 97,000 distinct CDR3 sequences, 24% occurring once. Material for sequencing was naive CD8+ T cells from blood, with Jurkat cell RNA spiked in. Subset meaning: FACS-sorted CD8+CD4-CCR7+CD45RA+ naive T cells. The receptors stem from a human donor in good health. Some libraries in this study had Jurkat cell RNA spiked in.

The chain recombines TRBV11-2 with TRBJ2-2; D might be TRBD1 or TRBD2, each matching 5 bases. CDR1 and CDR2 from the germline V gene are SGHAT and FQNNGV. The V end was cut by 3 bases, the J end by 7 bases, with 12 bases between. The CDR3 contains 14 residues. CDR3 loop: CASSFITGGGELFF. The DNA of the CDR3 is TGTGCCAGCAGCTTTATCACAGGAGGCGGGGAGCTGTTTTTT. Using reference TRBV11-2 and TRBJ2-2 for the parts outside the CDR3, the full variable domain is EAGVAQSPRYKIIEKRQSVAFWCNPISGHATLYWYQQILGQGPKLLIQFQNNGVVDDSQLPKDRFSAERLKGVDSTLKIQPAKLEDSAVYLCASSFITGGGELFFGEGSRLTVL.

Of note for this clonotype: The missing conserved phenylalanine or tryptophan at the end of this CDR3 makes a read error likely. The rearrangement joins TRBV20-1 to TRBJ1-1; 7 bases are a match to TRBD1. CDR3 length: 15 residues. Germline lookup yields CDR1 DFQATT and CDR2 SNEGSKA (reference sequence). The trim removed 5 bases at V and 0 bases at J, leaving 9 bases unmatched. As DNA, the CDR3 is TGCAGTGCTCTCAACAGGGGAGGGTTGAACACTGAAGCTTTCTCT. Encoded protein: CSALNRGGLNTEAFS.

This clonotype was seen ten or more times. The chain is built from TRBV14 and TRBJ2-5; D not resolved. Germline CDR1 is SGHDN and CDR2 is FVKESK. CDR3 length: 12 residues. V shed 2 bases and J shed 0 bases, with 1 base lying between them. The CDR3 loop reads CASSQYQETQYF. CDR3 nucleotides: TGTGCCAGCAGCCAATACCAAGAGACCCAGTACTTC.

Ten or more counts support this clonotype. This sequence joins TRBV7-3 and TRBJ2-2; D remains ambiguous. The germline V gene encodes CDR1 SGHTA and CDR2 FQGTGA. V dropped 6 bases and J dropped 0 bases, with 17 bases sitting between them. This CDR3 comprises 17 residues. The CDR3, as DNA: TGTGCCAGCAGTCCCAGTGTGTTAGACGCGAACACCGGGGAGCTGTTTTTT. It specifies CASSPSVLDANTGELFF.

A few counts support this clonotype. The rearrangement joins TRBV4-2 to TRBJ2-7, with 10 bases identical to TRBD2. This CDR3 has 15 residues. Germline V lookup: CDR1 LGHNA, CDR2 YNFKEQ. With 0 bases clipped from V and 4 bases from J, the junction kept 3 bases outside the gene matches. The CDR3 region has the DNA TGTGCCAGCAGCCAAGACAGCGGGGGGGGGTACGAGCAGTACTTC. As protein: CASSQDSGGGYEQYF.

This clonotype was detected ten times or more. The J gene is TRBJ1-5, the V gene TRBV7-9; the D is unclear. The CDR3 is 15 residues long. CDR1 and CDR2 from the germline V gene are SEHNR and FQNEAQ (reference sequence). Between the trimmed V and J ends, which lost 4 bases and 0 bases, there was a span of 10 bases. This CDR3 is CASSSGLTSNQPQHF. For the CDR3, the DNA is TGTGCCAGCAGCTCCGGGCTGACTAGCAATCAGCCCCAGCATTTT.

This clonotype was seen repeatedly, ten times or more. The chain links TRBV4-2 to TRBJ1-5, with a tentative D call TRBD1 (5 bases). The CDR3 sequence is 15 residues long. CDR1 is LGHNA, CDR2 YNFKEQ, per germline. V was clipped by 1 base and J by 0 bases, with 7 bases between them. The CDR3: CASSQGQYSNQPQHF. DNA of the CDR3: TGTGCCAGCAGCCAAGGACAGTATAGCAATCAGCCCCAGCATTTT.